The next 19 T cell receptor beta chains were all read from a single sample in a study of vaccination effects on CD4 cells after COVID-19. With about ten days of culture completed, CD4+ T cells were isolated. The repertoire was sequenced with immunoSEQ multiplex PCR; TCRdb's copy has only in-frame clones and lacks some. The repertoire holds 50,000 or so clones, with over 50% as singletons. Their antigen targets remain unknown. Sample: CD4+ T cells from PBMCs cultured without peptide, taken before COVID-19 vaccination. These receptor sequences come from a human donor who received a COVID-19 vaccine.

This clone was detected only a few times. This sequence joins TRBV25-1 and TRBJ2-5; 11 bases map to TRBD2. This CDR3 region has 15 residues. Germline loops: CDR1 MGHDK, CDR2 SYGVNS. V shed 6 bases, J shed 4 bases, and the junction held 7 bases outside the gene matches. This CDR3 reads CASSLAGGPRETQYF. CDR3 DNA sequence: TGTGCCAGCAGCTTAGCGGGGGGGCCTCGAGAGACCCAGTACTTC.

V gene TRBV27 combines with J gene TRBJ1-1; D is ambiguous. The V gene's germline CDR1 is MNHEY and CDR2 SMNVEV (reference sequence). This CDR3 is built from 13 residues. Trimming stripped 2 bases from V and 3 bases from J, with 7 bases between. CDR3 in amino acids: CASSLREDTEAFF. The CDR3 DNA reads TGTGCCAGCAGTTTAAGAGAGGACACTGAAGCTTTCTTT.

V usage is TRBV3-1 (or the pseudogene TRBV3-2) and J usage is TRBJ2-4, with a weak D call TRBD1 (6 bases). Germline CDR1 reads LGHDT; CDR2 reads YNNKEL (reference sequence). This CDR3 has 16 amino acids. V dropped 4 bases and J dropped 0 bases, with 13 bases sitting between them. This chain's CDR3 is CASSLHLQGAKNIQYF. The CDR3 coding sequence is TGTGCCAGCAGCCTCCACTTACAGGGAGCCAAAAACATTCAGTACTTC.

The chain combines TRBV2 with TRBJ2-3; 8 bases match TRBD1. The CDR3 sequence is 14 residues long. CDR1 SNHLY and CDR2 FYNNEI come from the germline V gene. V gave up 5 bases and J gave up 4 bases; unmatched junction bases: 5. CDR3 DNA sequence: TGTGCCAGCAGTCGGGACAGGTCGGCAGATACGCAGTATTTT. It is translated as CASSRDRSADTQYF.

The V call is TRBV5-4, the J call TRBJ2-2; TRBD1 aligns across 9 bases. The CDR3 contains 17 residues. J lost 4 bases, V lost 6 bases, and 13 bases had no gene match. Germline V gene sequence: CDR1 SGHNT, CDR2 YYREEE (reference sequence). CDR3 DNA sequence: TGTGCCAGCACCACCGGACCAACAGGGGGCAGCACCGGGGAGCTGTTTTTT. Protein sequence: CASTTGPTGGSTGELFF.

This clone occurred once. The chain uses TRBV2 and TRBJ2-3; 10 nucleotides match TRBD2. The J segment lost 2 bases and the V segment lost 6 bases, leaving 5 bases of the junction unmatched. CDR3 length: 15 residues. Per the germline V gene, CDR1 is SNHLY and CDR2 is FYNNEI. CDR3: CASRGTSAPTDTQYF. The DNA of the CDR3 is TGTGCCAGCAGGGGGACTAGCGCTCCCACAGATACGCAGTATTTT. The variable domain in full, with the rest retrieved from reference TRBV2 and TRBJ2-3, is EPEVTQTPSHQVTQMGQEVILRCVPISNHLYFYWYRQILGQKVEFLVSFYNNEISEKSEIFDDQFSVERPDGSNFTLKIRSTKLEDSAMYFCASRGTSAPTDTQYFGPGTRLTVL.

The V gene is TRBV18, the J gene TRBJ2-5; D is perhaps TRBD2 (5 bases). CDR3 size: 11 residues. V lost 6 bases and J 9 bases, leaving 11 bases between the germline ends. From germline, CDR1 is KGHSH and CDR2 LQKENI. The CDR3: CASSTGWAQYF. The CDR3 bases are TGTGCCAGCTCGACGGGATGGGCCCAGTACTTC.

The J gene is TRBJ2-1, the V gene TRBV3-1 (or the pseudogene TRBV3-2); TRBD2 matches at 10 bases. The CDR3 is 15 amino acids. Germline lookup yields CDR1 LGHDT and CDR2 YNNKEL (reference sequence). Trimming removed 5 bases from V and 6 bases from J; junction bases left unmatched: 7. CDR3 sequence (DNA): TGTGCCAGCAGCAATAGCGGGAGGCCCGGCAATGAGCAGTTCTTC. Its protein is CASSNSGRPGNEQFF.

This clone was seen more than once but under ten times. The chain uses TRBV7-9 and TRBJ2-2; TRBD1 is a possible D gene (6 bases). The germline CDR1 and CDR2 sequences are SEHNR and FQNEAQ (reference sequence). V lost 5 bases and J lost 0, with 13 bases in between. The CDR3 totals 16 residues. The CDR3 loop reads CASSPLGQSNTGELFF. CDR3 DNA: TGTGCCAGCAGCCCCCTTGGACAGTCGAACACCGGGGAGCTGTTTTTT.

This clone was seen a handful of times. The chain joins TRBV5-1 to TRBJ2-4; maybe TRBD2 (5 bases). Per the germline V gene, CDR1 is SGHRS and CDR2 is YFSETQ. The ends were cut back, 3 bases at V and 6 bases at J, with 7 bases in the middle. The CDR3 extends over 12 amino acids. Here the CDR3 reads CASSSAGNIQYF. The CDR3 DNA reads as TGCGCCAGCAGCTCGGCGGGAAACATTCAGTACTTC.

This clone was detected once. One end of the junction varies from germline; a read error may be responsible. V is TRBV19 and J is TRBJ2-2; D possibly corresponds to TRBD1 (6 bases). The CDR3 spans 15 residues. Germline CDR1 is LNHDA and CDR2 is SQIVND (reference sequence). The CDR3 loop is CASRIGQSNTGELFF. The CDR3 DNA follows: TGTGCCAGTAGGATAGGACAGAGCAACACCGGGGAGCTGTTTTTT.

The CDR3 region has the DNA TGTGCCAGCAGCCGGAGGCTAGCGGGGGCTTACAATGAGCAGTTCTTC. Translating it yields CASSRRLAGAYNEQFF. The rearrangement joins TRBV3-1 (or the pseudogene TRBV3-2) to TRBJ2-1; TRBD2 agrees at 10 bases. Germline CDR1 and CDR2: LGHDT and YNNKEL (reference sequence). The CDR3 covers 16 residues. Losses at the gene ends were 4 bases for V and 4 bases for J; bases not matched to a gene: 7.

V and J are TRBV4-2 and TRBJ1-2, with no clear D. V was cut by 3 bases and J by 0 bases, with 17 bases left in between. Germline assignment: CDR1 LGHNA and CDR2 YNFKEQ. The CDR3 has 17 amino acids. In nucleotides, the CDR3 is TGTGCCAGCAGCCACACCGGGAGAAGGATAGCTAACTATGGCTACACCTTC. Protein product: CASSHTGRRIANYGYTF.

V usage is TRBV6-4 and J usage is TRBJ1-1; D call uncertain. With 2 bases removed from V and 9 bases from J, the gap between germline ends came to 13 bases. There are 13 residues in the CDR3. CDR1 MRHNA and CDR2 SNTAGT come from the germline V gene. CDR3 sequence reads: CASSDAGVGKAFF. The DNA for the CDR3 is TGTGCCAGCAGTGACGCTGGGGTTGGGAAAGCTTTCTTT.

CDR3 loop: CASSRLRGATDTQYF. The DNA for the CDR3 is TGTGCCAGCAGCCGGCTGCGGGGGGCGACAGATACGCAGTATTTT. The chain is built from TRBV7-9 and TRBJ2-3; 8 positions agree with TRBD2. Germline V lookup: CDR1 SEHNR, CDR2 FQNEAQ (reference sequence). The CDR3 totals 15 residues. The V gene end was trimmed by 5 bases and the J gene end by 3 bases; junction bases not matched to a gene: 7.

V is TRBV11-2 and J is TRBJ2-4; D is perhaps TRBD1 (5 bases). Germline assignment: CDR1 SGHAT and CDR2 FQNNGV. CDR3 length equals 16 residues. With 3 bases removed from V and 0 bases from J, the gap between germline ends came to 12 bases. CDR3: CASSLAGSLAKNIQYF. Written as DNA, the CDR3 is TGTGCCAGCAGCTTGGCAGGGTCACTAGCCAAAAACATTCAGTACTTC.

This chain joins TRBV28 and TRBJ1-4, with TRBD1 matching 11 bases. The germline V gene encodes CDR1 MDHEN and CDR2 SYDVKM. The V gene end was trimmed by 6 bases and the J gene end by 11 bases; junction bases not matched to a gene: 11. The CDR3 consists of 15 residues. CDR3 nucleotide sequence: TGTGCCAGCAGCGCCCCACCCGGGACAGGGGGTAAACTGTTTTTT. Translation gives CASSAPPGTGGKLFF.

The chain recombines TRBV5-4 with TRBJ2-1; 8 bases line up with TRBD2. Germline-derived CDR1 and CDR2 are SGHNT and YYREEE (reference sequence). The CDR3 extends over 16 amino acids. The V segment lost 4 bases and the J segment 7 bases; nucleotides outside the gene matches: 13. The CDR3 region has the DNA TGTGCCAGCAGCCCGTCCGGGACTAGGTGGGGTAATGAGCAGTTCTTC. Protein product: CASSPSGTRWGNEQFF.

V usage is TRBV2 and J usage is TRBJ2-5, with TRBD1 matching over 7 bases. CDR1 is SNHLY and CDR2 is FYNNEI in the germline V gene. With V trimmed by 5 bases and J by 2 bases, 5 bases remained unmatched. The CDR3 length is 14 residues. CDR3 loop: CASSLGTEQETQYF. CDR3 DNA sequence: TGTGCCAGCAGTCTCGGGACAGAACAAGAGACCCAGTACTTC.